This TCR beta chain stems from a study of cytomegalovirus exposure and HLA in healthy donors. Study-level results: Segments of the TCR beta V type were, in most cases, productive about 87% or about 30% of the time in an earlier analysis.

The CDR3 extends over 14 amino acids. Per germline, CDR1 SSHAT and CDR2 FNYEAQ (reference sequence). Vbeta (60) and Jbeta (13) primers were used in the PCR. Original data processing: Unique TCR beta chains numbered around 80 million in a later analysis, with around 10 million shared. Clones were read by immunoSEQ multiplex PCR, and TCRdb kept only the in-frame ones, dropping some. That table gives V, J and clone size, and the DNA gave D and trimming. This table has about 150,000 clones, 65% to 85% appearing once. Concerning this clone: Its antigen is not identified. The junction and the germline gene differ at one end; a read error may be behind it.

Material for sequencing was PBMCs. The V call is TRBV7-7, the J call TRBJ2-1; 7 nucleotides align to TRBD2. The source is a woman aged 40 to 50 in good health and CMV-seropositive. The DNA of the CDR3 is TGTGCTAGCAGCTTAGGGCGGGGGTCGGATGAGCAGTTCTTC. This translates into CASSLGRGSDEQFF.